This is a list of T cell receptor beta chains from one sample in a study of OX40 agonist ivuxolimab in advanced cancers. Generated by immunoSEQ multiplex PCR, the TCRdb table keeps only in-frame clones and is missing some. The top ten clones hold almost 10% of a sample with about 38,000 clones, 80% of them seen once. The sample consisted of CD4+ or CD8+ T cells sorted from blood, taken in a trial of the OX40 agonist ivuxolimab. The origin of the receptors is an adult with an advanced solid tumor such as melanoma, head and neck, liver or kidney cancer. Each CDR3 is given with its conserved first and last residue. Only part of the rows carry a size: once, few, many, or a class if the clone is expanded.

clone_size	j_call	v_call	cdr3_aa
once	TRBJ1-5	TRBV7-2	CASRLTGNNQPQHF
.	TRBJ1-2	TRBV6-6	CASRLKSGVNYGYTF
.	TRBJ2-5	TRBV5-1	CASSETGATGAVGETQYF
.	TRBJ1-1	TRBV7-9	CASSPPTRRLNTEAFF
once	TRBJ2-7	TRBV16	CASSLDRGYEQYF
.	TRBJ2-1	TRBV6-1	CASRSPGQGANEQFF
.	TRBJ2-4	TRBV6-4	CASAGPDLAKNIQYF
.	TRBJ2-7	TRBV11-2	CASSLPPSSREGDLREQYF
.	TRBJ2-5	TRBV7-9	CASSLGGGQETQYF
.	TRBJ2-4	TRBV5-1	CASSSTGVAKNIQYF
.	TRBJ2-7	TRBV7-6	CASSSARSYEQYF
.	TRBJ1-3	TRBV5-1	CASSLDRPYSGNTIYF
few	TRBJ2-7	TRBV6-5	CASSYSIRAEQYF
.	TRBJ2-3	TRBV29-1	CSVGRGATDTQYF
.	TRBJ1-2	TRBV11-2	CASSEDRGEDGYTF
.	TRBJ2-7	TRBV7-2	CASRKRGNYEQYF
.	TRBJ2-7	TRBV10-2	CASRLAGEQYF
once	TRBJ1-3	TRBV30	CACFRQAGDTIYF
.	TRBJ1-5	TRBV6-5	CASSYRGQSNQPQHF
.	TRBJ1-2	TRBV27	CASSRTGSYGYTF
.	TRBJ2-7	TRBV19	CASRKGLSYEQYF
.	TRBJ2-3	TRBV10-2	CASSDSAGRADTQYF
few	TRBJ1-4	TRBV6-1	CASSAGQSGEKLFF
few	TRBJ1-5	TRBV6-1	CASSDPSIRTSDRQPQHF
.	TRBJ2-1	TRBV27	CASRVYSSSNEQFF
.	TRBJ1-6	TRBV6-5	CASKDSASSPLHF
once	TRBJ2-5	TRBV2	CASSERLQQETQYF
.	TRBJ2-3	TRBV6-6	CASSTGADTQYF
.	TRBJ2-7	TRBV14	CASSQPGADPRREQYF
.	TRBJ1-5	TRBV6-4	CASHQTRRSRQPQHF
.	TRBJ2-2	TRBV6-1	CASRGQANTGELFF
.	TRBJ1-5	TRBV27	CASSSLDRRNQPQHF
.	TRBJ2-5	TRBV10-1	CASSATVQETQYF
.	TRBJ2-7	TRBV7-8	CASSYPGQGSEQYF
.	TRBJ2-1	TRBV6-6	CASSLDTEQFF
.	TRBJ2-5	TRBV5-4	CASSLDRQETQYF
few	TRBJ2-1	TRBV29-1	CSVRELGSYNEQFF
.	TRBJ1-1	TRBV9	CASSVRGGINTEAFF
.	TRBJ2-7	TRBV7-3	CASSHPSAYEQYF
.	TRBJ2-1	TRBV23-1	CASSHPRRGPDSEQFF
.	TRBJ2-4	TRBV28	CASSSAFLESASKNIQYF
.	TRBJ2-7	TRBV7-9	CASSFLTYEQYF
.	TRBJ2-2	TRBV10-2	CASRPDREGTGELFF
.	TRBJ2-7	TRBV7-8	CASSLGIRGTGYSYEQYF
.	TRBJ2-3	TRBV7-3	CASSPWTSGEGTDTQYF
.	TRBJ1-2	TRBV11-2	CASSSGQGYTF
.	.	TRBV12-2	CASRPAWGLEDEQYF
.	TRBJ2-1	TRBV5-1	CASSPDSYNEQFF
few	TRBJ1-5	TRBV6-5	CASRRDRAQPQHF
.	TRBJ2-7	TRBV2	CASSEGIRDRGEQYF
once	TRBJ1-2	TRBV7-3	CASSSQAGANYGYTF
.	TRBJ2-2	TRBV29-1	CSGRSGSVTGELFF
.	TRBJ2-1	TRBV6-1	CASSLDSRGNEQFF
.	TRBJ2-5	TRBV15	CATSMERRAQYF